What follows are 21 T cell receptor beta chains derived from one specimen sequenced in a study of blood T cell repertoires in COVID-19. Assay used: immunoSEQ multiplex PCR; TCRdb lists only in-frame clones, some missing. The sample lists around 200,000 clones; roughly 81% were seen once. Sequenced: peripheral blood. The receptors were sampled from an elderly woman with acute or convalescent COVID-19.

The chain uses TRBV7-3 and TRBJ2-2, with 13 bases lining up with TRBD2. V dropped 4 bases and J dropped 8; count of bases not matched to a gene: 7. The CDR3 is 16 residues long. CDR1 is SGHTA, CDR2 FQGTGA, per germline. In DNA form, the CDR3 reads TGTGCCAGCAGCTCTCCGGGACTAGCGGGAATGGGGGAGCTGTTTTTT. Translating gives CASSSPGLAGMGELFF. Looking up the rest from reference TRBV7-3 and TRBJ2-2 gives the full variable domain: GAGVSQTPSNKVTEKGKYVELRCDPISGHTALYWYRQSLGQGPEFLIYFQGTGAADDSGLPNDRFFAVRPEGSVSTLKIQRTERGDSAVYLCASSSPGLAGMGELFFGEGSRLTVL.

On this clone itself: The junction departs from the called germline gene at one end, perhaps through a read error. This chain connects TRBV28 to TRBJ2-1, with TRBD2 as a possible D gene (7 bases). CDR3 size: 16 residues. Germline CDR1 and CDR2: MDHEN and SYDVKM. The CDR3 sequence is CASCLVGAGDVNEQFF. In DNA, the CDR3 is TGTGCCAGCTGTTTAGTGGGGGCGGGAGATGTGAATGAGCAGTTCTTC.

V gene TRBV5-4 combines with J gene TRBJ2-7, with TRBD2 matching over 8 bases. The CDR3 runs to 15 residues. With 4 bases clipped from V and 2 bases from J, the junction kept 8 bases outside the gene matches. Germline CDR1 reads SGHNT; CDR2 reads YYREEE (reference sequence). Here the CDR3 DNA reads TGTGCCAGCAGCCCTGGACTAGCTCCCACCTACGAGCAGTACTTC. Translation gives CASSPGLAPTYEQYF.

The V gene is TRBV28, the J gene TRBJ2-1; 8 bases match TRBD2. From germline, CDR1 is MDHEN and CDR2 SYDVKM. The V gene end was trimmed by 2 bases and the J gene end by 7 bases; junction bases not matched to a gene: 10. This CDR3 comprises 16 residues. The chain's CDR3 is CASSLAGGPGQNEQFF. CDR3 DNA sequence: TGTGCCAGCAGTTTAGCGGGAGGACCCGGGCAGAATGAGCAGTTCTTC.

V gene TRBV23-1 combines with J gene TRBJ2-3, with a possible D match to TRBD1 (6 bases). TRBV23-1 carries the ORF label, with uncertain function. The V gene lost 2 bases and the J gene lost 0 bases, with 18 bases spanning the gap. The length of the CDR3 is 18 residues. CDR3 nucleotides: TGCGCCAGCAGTCAAGTAGTTGAGCAACAGGGCAGCACAGATACGCAGTATTTT. Its translation is CASSQVVEQQGSTDTQYF.

This clone has just one count. This chain joins TRBV2 and TRBJ1-4, with 8 bases aligning to TRBD1. The CDR3 totals 19 residues. V shed 0 bases, J shed 8 bases, and the junction held 17 bases outside the gene matches. Germline loops: CDR1 SNHLY, CDR2 FYNNEI. The CDR3 loop reads CASSEALTPRRGLREKLFF. CDR3 nucleotide sequence: TGTGCCAGCAGTGAAGCTCTCACCCCCCGCAGGGGGCTACGGGAAAAACTGTTTTTT.

V and J are TRBV18 and TRBJ1-1, with D perhaps matching TRBD1 (5 bases). Germline V gene data show CDR1 as KGHSH and CDR2 as LQKENI. Trimming pared 6 bases from V and 1 base from J, leaving 9 bases between. The CDR3 has 13 amino acids. The CDR3 loop is CASSTDRNTEAFF. DNA for the CDR3: TGTGCCAGCTCGACAGACAGGAACACTGAAGCTTTCTTT.

The chain carries TRBV27 and TRBJ2-1, with TRBD1 matching 7 bases. Germline V gene sequence: CDR1 MNHEY, CDR2 SMNVEV (reference sequence). This CDR3 has 14 amino acids. Losses at the gene ends were 2 bases for V and 6 bases for J; bases not matched to a gene: 4. The CDR3 DNA is TGTGCCAGCAGTTTACACGACAGGGCCAATGAGCAGTTCTTC. Translation: CASSLHDRANEQFF.

The chain employs TRBV18 and TRBJ2-2; D is unresolved. Trimming shortened V by 5 bases and J by 6 bases, and 4 bases separated the two germline ends. This CDR3 spans 11 amino acids. Germline assignment: CDR1 KGHSH and CDR2 LQKENI. The CDR3 protein is CASSGSGELFF. For the CDR3, the DNA is TGTGCCAGCTCAGGCTCCGGGGAGCTGTTTTTT. The whole variable domain, filled in from reference TRBV18 and TRBJ2-2, reads NAGVMQNPRHLVRRRGQEARLRCSPMKGHSHVYWYRQLPEEGLKFMVYLQKENIIDESGMPKERFSAEFPKEGPSILRIQQVVRGDSAAYFCASSGSGELFFGEGSRLTVL.

This clone came up once. This chain's CDR3 is CAGGDHYGYTF. As DNA, the CDR3 is TGTGCTGGCGGGGACCACTATGGCTACACCTTC. This rearrangement joins TRBV30 to TRBJ1-2; TRBD1 is a possible D gene (5 bases). CDR1 is GTSNPN and CDR2 is SVGIG in the germline V gene (reference sequence). The CDR3 is 11 amino acids.

The rearrangement joins TRBV6-5 to TRBJ2-5; D is unresolved. Germline V gives CDR1 MNHEY, CDR2 SVGAGI. CDR3 length: 11 residues. The V end was cut by 0 bases, the J end by 12 bases, with 8 bases between. The CDR3: CASSYSQHEYF. The CDR3 DNA is TGTGCCAGCAGTTACTCGCAACACGAGTACTTC.

J is TRBJ1-1 and V is TRBV29-1; D may be TRBD1 (6 bases). Germline V gene lookup returns CDR1 SQVTM and CDR2 ANQGSEA. The CDR3 has 12 residues. The germline V and J ends were trimmed by 6 bases and 6 bases, with 14 bases remaining between them. The CDR3 region is CSVGQGRAEAFF. DNA for the CDR3: TGCAGCGTCGGCCAGGGGAGGGCTGAAGCTTTCTTT.

The chain recombines TRBV9 with TRBJ1-1; 9 bases match TRBD1. CDR1 is SGDLS and CDR2 is YYNGEE in the germline V gene. CDR3 size: 16 residues. The ends lost 1 base at V and 1 base at J; junction bases unmatched: 5. CDR3 sequence (DNA): TGTGCCAGCAGCGTACGGGACAGGGTCGGGAACACTGAAGCTTTCTTT. Its translation is CASSVRDRVGNTEAFF.

V gene TRBV4-3 combines with J gene TRBJ1-1, with TRBD1 matching 8 bases. The junction had 3 bases not matched to a gene; V was cut back by 4 bases and J by 2 bases. Germline CDR1 and CDR2: LGHNA and YSLEER. This CDR3 has 14 amino acids. The CDR3 spells CASSPGQGNTEAFF. In nucleotides, the CDR3 is TGCGCCAGCAGCCCTGGACAGGGCAACACTGAAGCTTTCTTT.

This clone was seen just once. V and J are TRBV19 and TRBJ2-3, with D perhaps matching TRBD2 (6 bases). V was trimmed by 5 bases and J by 3 bases, leaving 15 bases between them. The CDR3 runs to 15 residues. Germline CDR1 reads LNHDA; CDR2 reads SQIVND (reference sequence). CDR3 nucleotide sequence: TGTGCCAGTAGTTCCGGGACTCCTCCGACAGATACGCAGTATTTT. As protein: CASSSGTPPTDTQYF.

The chain links TRBV30 to TRBJ1-6; tentatively, D is TRBD1 (6 bases). CDR1 is GTSNPN, CDR2 SVGIG, per germline (reference sequence). This CDR3 has 14 amino acids. With 3 bases removed from V and 6 bases from J, the gap between germline ends came to 12 bases. The CDR3 region has the DNA TGTGCCTGGAGCCCGGGACAACGTAATTCACCCCTCCACTTT. Translating gives CAWSPGQRNSPLHF.

This chain links TRBV6-2 or TRBV6-3 with TRBJ2-1, with TRBD2 identical over 15 bases. The length of the CDR3 is 18 residues. Looked up from germline, CDR1 is MNHEY and CDR2 is SVGEGT. Losses at the gene ends were 6 bases for V and 9 bases for J; bases not matched to a gene: 15. CDR3 in amino acids: CASRYPGLAGGLFGEQFF. In DNA, the CDR3 is TGTGCCAGCAGATACCCGGGACTAGCGGGAGGACTGTTTGGTGAGCAGTTCTTC.

This chain uses TRBV9 with TRBJ2-5, with D possibly matching TRBD1 (6 bases). Per germline, CDR1 SGDLS and CDR2 YYNGEE. This CDR3 has 16 amino acids. V was pared by 2 bases and J by 5 bases, with 19 bases between. The DNA for the CDR3 is TGTGCCAGCAGCGTTAACAGGGATCGGGCTTGGGAGACCCAGTACTTC. As protein: CASSVNRDRAWETQYF.

The chain recombines TRBV5-6 with TRBJ2-7, with 8 bases fitting TRBD2. Germline assignment: CDR1 SGHDT and CDR2 YYEEEE. The trim removed 3 bases at V and 5 bases at J, leaving 7 bases unmatched. The CDR3 covers 14 residues. CDR3 in amino acids: CASSYTGTRDEQYF. CDR3 in DNA: TGTGCCAGCAGCTACACCGGGACTAGGGACGAGCAGTACTTC.

The chain employs TRBV2 and TRBJ1-2; TRBD1 agrees at 7 bases. CDR3 size: 13 residues. Per the germline V gene, CDR1 is SNHLY and CDR2 is FYNNEI. V lost 6 bases to trimming and J lost 5 bases; unmatched junction nucleotides: 6. The CDR3 here is CASRATGVYGYTF. CDR3 sequence (DNA): TGTGCCAGCAGGGCTACAGGGGTGTATGGCTACACCTTC.

The chain links TRBV4-3 to TRBJ1-2; no clear D. Germline-derived CDR1 and CDR2 are LGHNA and YSLEER. The CDR3 runs 14 residues. Trimming shortened V by 1 base and J by 7 bases, and 13 bases separated the two germline ends. This CDR3 is CASSQGHEGSGYTF. The CDR3 nucleotides read TGCGCCAGCAGCCAAGGACATGAGGGCTCTGGCTACACCTTC.